Below, 23 T cell receptor beta chains from the same sample are listed, as sequenced in a study of T cell responses to AZD1222 COVID-19 vaccine. Using immunoSEQ multiplex PCR, the repertoire was profiled, and TCRdb retains in-frame clones only, with some absent. This table holds some 130,000 clones, over 75% found once. The sequencing used peripheral blood, collected on day 0 of AZD1222 vaccination. The receptors stem from an adult in good health.

The gene calls are TRBV5-6 and TRBJ1-1; D is unresolved. Trimming shortened V by 3 bases and J by 0 bases, and 15 bases separated the two germline ends. CDR3 length: 16 residues. Germline V gives CDR1 SGHDT, CDR2 YYEEEE. The CDR3 sequence: CASSYRTVTMNTEAFF. The CDR3 DNA follows: TGTGCCAGCAGCTATAGGACGGTGACTATGAACACTGAAGCTTTCTTT. The full variable domain, its missing parts supplied by reference TRBV5-6 and TRBJ1-1, is DAGVTQSPTHLIKTRGQQVTLRCSPKSGHDTVSWYQQALGQGPQFIFQYYEEEERQRGNFPDRFSGHQFPNYSSELNVNALLLGDSALYLCASSYRTVTMNTEAFFGQGTRLTVV.

This chain connects TRBV5-1 to TRBJ1-3, with a possible D match to TRBD1 (5 bases). Trimming took off 1 base at V and 1 base at J, with 9 bases between the two ends. CDR1 is SGHRS, CDR2 YFSETQ, per germline. The CDR3 has 15 amino acids. CDR3 DNA: TGCGCCAGCAGCTTGACGGGGGTTTCTGGAAACACCATATATTTT. This codes for CASSLTGVSGNTIYF.

The genes are TRBV30 and TRBJ2-1, with 11 bases that match TRBD1. Unmatched junction bases numbered 4, after V lost 2 bases and J lost 4 bases. The CDR3 is 15 amino acids. The germline V gene has CDR1 GTSNPN and CDR2 SVGIG (reference sequence). CDR3 in DNA: TGTGCCTGGAGTCGGGACAGGGGGTTTTACAATGAGCAGTTCTTC. Translated: CAWSRDRGFYNEQFF. Looking up the rest from reference TRBV30 and TRBJ2-1 gives the full variable domain: SQTIHQWPATLVQPVGSPLSLECTVEGTSNPNLYWYRQAAGRGLQLLFYSVGIGQISSEVPQNLSASRPQDRQFILSSKKLLLSDSGFYLCAWSRDRGFYNEQFFGPGTRLTVL.

A single count supports this clone. This rearrangement joins TRBV11-2 to TRBJ2-1; maybe TRBD1 (6 bases). V was trimmed by 1 base and J by 10 bases, leaving 11 bases between them. The CDR3 loop spans 13 amino acids. Germline assignment: CDR1 SGHAT and CDR2 FQNNGV. Written as DNA, the CDR3 is TGTGCCAGCAGCTTAGCCGGGACACAAGAGCAGTTCTTC. Translating it yields CASSLAGTQEQFF. The variable domain in full, completed from reference TRBV11-2 and TRBJ2-1, reads EAGVAQSPRYKIIEKRQSVAFWCNPISGHATLYWYQQILGQGPKLLIQFQNNGVVDDSQLPKDRFSAERLKGVDSTLKIQPAKLEDSAVYLCASSLAGTQEQFFGPGTRLTVL.

V usage is TRBV27 and J usage is TRBJ2-3; tentatively, D is TRBD1 or TRBD2 (5 bases each). Trimming shortened V by 6 bases and J by 6 bases, and 19 bases separated the two germline ends. This CDR3 is 15 amino acids long. Germline CDR1 MNHEY, CDR2 SMNVEV (reference sequence). In DNA form, the CDR3 reads TGTGCCAGCAGAACCCCGGGACCAACCTCGGATACGCAGTATTTT. This translates into CASRTPGPTSDTQYF.

The chain employs TRBV9 and TRBJ1-1; D gene unclear. Germline CDR1 and CDR2: SGDLS and YYNGEE. This CDR3 has 15 residues. V was trimmed by 0 bases and J by 1 base, leaving 10 bases between them. CDR3 nucleotide sequence: TGTGCCAGCAGCGTAGGGTCTCTAACGAACACTGAAGCTTTCTTT. Protein sequence: CASSVGSLTNTEAFF. Full variable domain (remainder filled in from reference TRBV9 and TRBJ1-1): DSGVTQTPKHLITATGQRVTLRCSPRSGDLSVYWYQQSLDQGLQFLIQYYNGEERAKGNILERFSAQQFPDLHSELNLSSLELGDSALYFCASSVGSLTNTEAFFGQGTRLTVV.

The V and J genes are TRBV12-3 or TRBV12-4 and TRBJ1-5, with no clear D. The ends were cut back, 7 bases at V and 7 bases at J, with 11 bases in the middle. The CDR3 length is 12 residues. CDR3 sequence (DNA): TGTGCCAGCACCAACCCCCTCCAGCCCCAGCATTTT. It is translated as CASTNPLQPQHF.

J is TRBJ1-2 and V is TRBV5-1; 8 nucleotides match TRBD1. This CDR3 has 12 residues. Germline assignment: CDR1 SGHRS and CDR2 YFSETQ. The junction had 1 base not matched to a gene; V was cut back by 2 bases and J by 7 bases. CDR3 protein: CASSFDRGGYTF. DNA for the CDR3: TGCGCCAGCAGCTTCGACAGGGGTGGCTACACCTTC. The full variable domain, completed using reference TRBV5-1 and TRBJ1-2, is KAGVTQTPRYLIKTRGQQVTLSCSPISGHRSVSWYQQTPGQGLQFLFEYFSETQRNKGNFPGRFSGRQFSNSRSEMNVSTLELGDSALYLCASSFDRGGYTFGSGTRLTVV.

This sequence joins TRBV7-8 and TRBJ2-1; D uncertain. CDR3 length: 15 residues. Per the germline V gene, CDR1 is SGHVS and CDR2 is FQNEAQ. V was pared by 1 base and J by 5 bases, with 12 bases between. CDR3 sequence (DNA): TGTGCCAGCAGCTTAGAACCTAGTGTCAACAATGAGCAGTTCTTC. This encodes CASSLEPSVNNEQFF.

The chain uses TRBV29-1 and TRBJ2-1; the D gene is possibly TRBD1 (5 bases). CDR1 and CDR2 (germline): SQVTM, ANQGSEA. The CDR3 contains 15 residues. With 5 bases removed from V and 0 bases from J, the gap between germline ends came to 14 bases. CDR3 nucleotides: TGCAGCGTTTGGGGCATCCAGAGCTCCTACAATGAGCAGTTCTTC. Protein sequence: CSVWGIQSSYNEQFF.

This clone was found once. The chain employs TRBV19 and TRBJ1-6; D gene ambiguous. Germline V lookup: CDR1 LNHDA, CDR2 SQIVND (reference sequence). The CDR3 has 16 residues. Between the trimmed V and J ends, which lost 8 bases and 0 bases, there was a span of 14 bases. The CDR3 sequence: CASQDLLSSYNSPLHF. As DNA, the CDR3 is TGTGCCAGTCAGGACTTACTGAGCTCCTATAATTCACCCCTCCACTTT.

This chain joins TRBV3-1 (or the pseudogene TRBV3-2) and TRBJ1-4; D might be TRBD1 (5 bases). Germline CDR1 is LGHDT and CDR2 is YNNKEL (reference sequence). Between the trimmed V and J ends, which lost 4 bases and 6 bases, there was a span of 18 bases. The CDR3 length is 16 residues. CDR3 loop: CASSRSEEGFDEKLFF. The DNA for the CDR3 is TGTGCCAGCAGCCGCTCGGAGGAGGGGTTCGATGAAAAACTGTTTTTT.

The rearrangement joins TRBV11-3 to TRBJ2-2, with TRBD2 matching over 12 bases. The CDR3 spans 17 residues. The V gene end was trimmed by 8 bases and the J gene end by 6 bases; junction bases not matched to a gene: 13. The V gene's germline CDR1 is SGHNT and CDR2 YENEEA. As DNA, the CDR3 is TGTGCCAGCCTGTCGGTCCGACCTAGCGGGAGGGCCGGGGAGCTGTTTTTT. It codes for CASLSVRPSGRAGELFF.

The genes are TRBV7-9 and TRBJ1-2; the match to TRBD1 covers 7 bases. The CDR3 totals 13 residues. From germline, CDR1 is SEHNR and CDR2 FQNEAQ (reference sequence). V trimming: 5 bases; J trimming: 4 bases; junction bases outside the gene matches: 4. CDR3 nucleotides: TGTGCCAGCAGCAAGGGACAGACCTATGGCTACACCTTC. Encoded protein: CASSKGQTYGYTF.

This chain links TRBV5-4 with TRBJ2-2; 7 nucleotides match TRBD1. V gave up 7 bases and J gave up 0 bases; unmatched junction bases: 9. Germline V lookup: CDR1 SGHNT, CDR2 YYREEE (reference sequence). This CDR3 region has 16 residues. Written as DNA, the CDR3 is TGTGCCAGCCAAGGAGGAACAGGGGCGAACACCGGGGAGCTGTTTTTT. Its protein product is CASQGGTGANTGELFF.

The rearrangement links TRBV9 to TRBJ2-3; 9 nucleotides agree with TRBD2. J gave up 5 bases and V 0 bases, and 4 bases lay outside the gene matches. Looked up from germline, CDR1 is SGDLS and CDR2 is YYNGEE. This CDR3 spans 15 amino acids. CDR3 region: CASSVEASGKDTQYF. CDR3 sequence (DNA): TGTGCCAGCAGCGTAGAGGCTAGCGGGAAAGATACGCAGTATTTT.

This chain uses TRBV2 with TRBJ1-4; 9 positions match TRBD1. In germline, CDR1 is SNHLY, CDR2 FYNNEI. The junction had 7 bases not matched to a gene; V was cut back by 5 bases and J by 0 bases. The CDR3 length is 17 residues. The CDR3 nucleotides are TGTGCCAGCAGTAGCCCGGGACAGGGTGCAACTAATGAAAAACTGTTTTTT. This translates into CASSSPGQGATNEKLFF.

The J gene is TRBJ1-2, the V gene TRBV4-1; the D gene is possibly TRBD1 (6 bases). The CDR3 is made up of 15 amino acids. The V end was cut by 0 bases, the J end by 8 bases, with 16 bases between. Germline V gene data show CDR1 as MGHRA and CDR2 as YSYEKL. DNA of the CDR3: TGCGCCAGCAGCCAAGAAGAAGAAGAGACAGGAGGCTACACCTTC. Translation: CASSQEEEETGGYTF.

The chain couples TRBV30 to TRBJ2-1; D not certain. The germline V and J ends were trimmed by 2 bases and 5 bases, with 7 bases remaining between them. The CDR3 loop spans 12 amino acids. Germline V lookup: CDR1 GTSNPN, CDR2 SVGIG (reference sequence). CDR3 nucleotide sequence: TGTGCCTGGAGTTCACAGAACAATGAGCAGTTCTTC. It encodes CAWSSQNNEQFF.

The chain recombines TRBV21-1 with TRBJ1-5. TRBV21-1 is marked as a pseudogene. CDR3 length: 14 residues. CDR3 nucleotide sequence: TGTGCCAGCAGCAAAGGGAGGGGGAGTAAGCCCCAGCATTTT. It is translated as CASSKGRGSKPQHF.

The rearrangement links TRBV7-8 to TRBJ2-1; 7 bases align to TRBD2. Germline CDR1 SGHVS, CDR2 FQNEAQ. The CDR3 is made up of 17 amino acids. Trimming cost V 1 base and J 0 bases; bases outside gene matches: 6. The CDR3 loop is CASSLGPAGLSYNEQFF. The DNA of the CDR3 is TGTGCCAGCAGCTTAGGTCCAGCGGGGCTCTCCTACAATGAGCAGTTCTTC.

The chain links TRBV7-6 to TRBJ2-2, with 7 nucleotides matching TRBD2. The CDR3 has 17 residues. The V gene end was trimmed by 1 base and the J gene end by 2 bases; junction bases not matched to a gene: 7. CDR1 and CDR2 (germline): SGHVS, FNYEAQ. The CDR3 coding sequence is TGTGCCAGCAGCTTAGGGACCGGGACTACAAACACCGGGGAGCTGTTTTTT. Translating gives CASSLGTGTTNTGELFF. The whole variable domain, remainder taken from reference TRBV7-6 and TRBJ2-2, is GAGVSQSPRYKVTKRGQDVALRCDPISGHVSLYWYRQALGQGPEFLTYFNYEAQQDKSGLPNDRFSAERPEGSISTLTIQRTEQRDSAMYRCASSLGTGTTNTGELFFGEGSRLTVL.

The table lists this clone with a few counts. The chain's CDR3 is CASRPGPGLGEQFF. The CDR3 DNA is TGTGCCAGCCGGCCGGGACCAGGACTTGGAGAGCAGTTCTTC. The chain employs TRBV3-1 (or the pseudogene TRBV3-2) and TRBJ2-1, with D perhaps matching TRBD1 or TRBD2 (5 bases each). Germline V gene lookup returns CDR1 LGHDT and CDR2 YNNKEL (reference sequence). CDR3 size: 14 residues. Trimming cost V 8 bases and J 10 bases, with 21 bases left between them.